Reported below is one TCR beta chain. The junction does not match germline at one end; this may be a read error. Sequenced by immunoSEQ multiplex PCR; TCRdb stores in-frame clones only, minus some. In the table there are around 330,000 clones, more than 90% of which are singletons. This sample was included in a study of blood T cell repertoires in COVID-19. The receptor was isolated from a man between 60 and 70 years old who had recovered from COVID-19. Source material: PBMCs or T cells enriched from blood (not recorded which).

CDR3 in amino acids: CASTREGSNNEQFF. The CDR3 coding sequence is TGTGCCAGCACGCGGGAGGGCTCCAACAATGAGCAGTTCTTC. J is TRBJ2-1 and V is TRBV5-6; 9 nucleotides line up with TRBD2. CDR3 size: 14 residues. From germline, CDR1 is SGHDT and CDR2 YYEEEE.